A single sample gave rise to the 21 T cell receptor beta chains below, sequenced in a study of sequential checkpoint blockade in melanoma (dated by TCRdb to about 2019). The library came from the immunoSEQ multiplex PCR assay. TCRdb provides this immuneACCESS table in a form limited to in-frame rearrangements. Some clones are lacking; in checked studies, under half of them reflect an unresolved V gene, and why the rest are absent is not known. This sample gives some 30,000 clones in total; roughly 91% of them show up just once. The top ten constitute 14% of the sample. The treatment or condition label, read with the paper, signifies: randomized to nivolumab then ipilimumab (arm A) or the reverse (arm B). This specimen consisted of CD8+ T cells sorted from blood (inferred from file names), obtained from a patient given nivolumab and ipilimumab in sequence. These receptors came from a human donor with melanoma.

The gene calls are TRBV7-2 and TRBJ1-6; 8 nucleotides match TRBD1. The CDR3 contains 14 residues. With 4 bases clipped from V and 7 bases from J, the junction kept 3 bases outside the gene matches. Germline V lookup: CDR1 SGHTA, CDR2 FQGNSA. Written as DNA, the CDR3 is TGTGCCAGCAGCTGGACAGGGATCAATTCACCCCTCCACTTT. Amino acids: CASSWTGINSPLHF. Supplemented by reference TRBV7-2 and TRBJ1-6, the full variable domain reads GAGVSQSPSNKVTEKGKDVELRCDPISGHTALYWYRQSLGQGLEFLIYFQGNSAPDKSGLPSDRFSAERTGGSVSTLTIQRTQQEDSAVYLCASSWTGINSPLHFGNGTRLTVT.

The genes are TRBV6-1 and TRBJ2-7; 8 positions agree with TRBD2. Germline CDR1 MNHNS, CDR2 SASEGT. The CDR3 spans 15 residues. J lost 4 bases, V lost 4 bases, and 9 bases had no gene match. The CDR3 DNA reads as TGTGCCAGCAGTGGGACCGGGACTAGTTGGTACGAGCAGTACGTC. Its translation is CASSGTGTSWYEQYV.

The chain joins TRBV14 to TRBJ2-7, with D tentatively TRBD1 (5 bases). Trimming removed 0 bases from V and 3 bases from J, with 12 bases in between. The CDR3 totals 15 residues. Germline CDR1 reads SGHDN; CDR2 reads FVKESK. CDR3 in amino acids: CASSQDRTRHYEQYF. The CDR3 region has the DNA TGTGCCAGCAGCCAAGATAGGACACGTCACTACGAGCAGTACTTC.

The chain recombines TRBV13 with TRBJ1-2; no firm D call. CDR1 is PRHDT, CDR2 FYEKMQ, per germline (reference sequence). This CDR3 region has 13 residues. Trimming took 5 bases from V and 8 from J, leaving 15 bases between them. The CDR3 bases are TGTGCCAGCAGCCCAGGCGGGTCCAACGGCTACACCTTC. It translates to CASSPGGSNGYTF.

This chain's CDR3 is CASSPTSGSSYNEQFF. The CDR3 DNA sequence: TGTGCCAGCAGCCCTACTAGCGGAAGCTCCTACAATGAGCAGTTCTTC. The J gene is TRBJ2-1, the V gene TRBV7-9; 8 bases are a match to TRBD2. From germline, CDR1 is SEHNR and CDR2 FQNEAQ (reference sequence). The CDR3 is 16 amino acids. V shed 5 bases, J shed 0 bases, and the junction held 6 bases outside the gene matches.

The chain carries TRBV6-1 and TRBJ1-6, with D possibly being TRBD1 (6 bases). Trimming shortened V by 5 bases and J by 7 bases, and 12 bases separated the two germline ends. Germline CDR1 MNHNS, CDR2 SASEGT. This CDR3 is 14 amino acids long. CDR3: CASSRQDGNSPLHF. The CDR3 nucleotides read TGTGCCAGCAGTCGACAGGATGGGAATTCACCCCTCCACTTT.

The rearrangement joins TRBV6-5 to TRBJ1-3; D is ambiguous. V was trimmed by 11 bases and J by 1 base, leaving 18 bases between them. The germline V gene has CDR1 MNHEY and CDR2 SVGAGI. The CDR3 is made up of 15 amino acids. The CDR3 DNA sequence: TGTGCCTCGGCCCTCGGGTTTTCATCTGGAAACACCATATATTTT. It translates to CASALGFSSGNTIYF.

This chain uses TRBV7-6 with TRBJ2-1, with D unclear. The germline gives CDR1 SGHVS, CDR2 FNYEAQ. V shed 5 bases and J shed 6 bases, with 11 bases lying between them. The CDR3 is 13 amino acids. The CDR3: CASSRYAGNEQFF. CDR3 DNA: TGTGCCAGCAGCCGTTACGCAGGCAATGAGCAGTTCTTC.

The V and J genes are TRBV27 and TRBJ2-3; D is uncertain. Trimming stripped 5 bases from V and 0 bases from J, with 9 bases between. This CDR3 comprises 14 residues. Germline V gene lookup returns CDR1 MNHEY and CDR2 SMNVEV (reference sequence). CDR3 sequence: CASSPTPSTDTQYF. Here the CDR3 DNA reads TGTGCCAGCAGTCCGACTCCTAGCACAGATACGCAGTATTTT.

The chain has TRBV2 and TRBJ1-1, with TRBD1 matching 9 bases. V lost 6 bases to trimming and J lost 4 bases; unmatched junction nucleotides: 3. The germline gives CDR1 SNHLY, CDR2 FYNNEI. This CDR3 is 13 amino acids long. The CDR3 nucleotides read TGTGCCAGCAGGGGGGACAGGGCCACTGAAGCTTTCTTT. Translation gives CASRGDRATEAFF.

The V gene is TRBV28, the J gene TRBJ2-1; D unclear. The V and J ends lost 2 bases and 6 bases respectively, with 8 bases between them. This CDR3 contains 13 residues. From germline, CDR1 is MDHEN and CDR2 SYDVKM. The CDR3 loop is CASSLGGFNEQFF. DNA for the CDR3: TGTGCCAGCAGTTTAGGCGGTTTCAATGAGCAGTTCTTC.

The chain has TRBV19 and TRBJ2-5, with 7 bases matching TRBD1. This CDR3 comprises 14 residues. Germline CDR1 reads LNHDA; CDR2 reads SQIVND (reference sequence). The V and J ends lost 3 bases and 4 bases, in that order; junction bases with no gene match: 5. The CDR3 DNA reads as TGTGCCAGTAGTATGGGCAGGGGGATAGAGACCCAGTACTTC. Translating it yields CASSMGRGIETQYF.

The chain joins TRBV28 to TRBJ2-6; TRBD1 matches at 7 bases. CDR3 length: 16 residues. The J segment lost 0 bases and the V segment lost 3 bases, leaving 2 bases of the junction unmatched. Germline values: CDR1 MDHEN, CDR2 SYDVKM. CDR3 sequence reads: CASSLGTASGANVLTF. The DNA of the CDR3 is TGTGCCAGCAGTTTGGGGACAGCCTCTGGGGCCAACGTCCTGACTTTC.

This chain connects TRBV7-9 to TRBJ1-1, with D maybe TRBD1 (5 bases). The germline V gene has CDR1 SEHNR and CDR2 FQNEAQ (reference sequence). Trimming took off 5 bases at V and 5 bases at J, with 15 bases between the two ends. The CDR3 has 14 amino acids. The chain's CDR3 is CASSPTTAGTEAFF. CDR3 nucleotide sequence: TGTGCCAGCAGCCCAACGACAGCAGGGACTGAAGCTTTCTTT. Variable domain in full (rest from reference TRBV7-9 and TRBJ1-1): DTGVSQNPRHKITKRGQNVTFRCDPISEHNRLYWYRQTLGQGPEFLTYFQNEAQLEKSRLLSDRFSAERPKGSFSTLEIQRTEQGDSAMYLCASSPTTAGTEAFFGQGTRLTVV.

The rearrangement links TRBV28 to TRBJ1-2; possible D gene TRBD1, 5 bases. V was trimmed by 6 bases and J by 5 bases, leaving 13 bases between them. The length of the CDR3 is 13 residues. Germline-derived CDR1 and CDR2 are MDHEN and SYDVKM. This CDR3 is CASRITGGYGYTF. The CDR3 region has the DNA TGTGCCAGCAGAATTACAGGCGGATATGGCTACACCTTC.

This clone was seen just once. This CDR3 reads CASTPSGETNTEAFF. In DNA, the CDR3 is TGTGCCAGCACCCCCTCAGGGGAAACGAACACTGAAGCTTTCTTT. J is TRBJ1-1 and V is TRBV7-8; TRBD1 might be the D (6 bases). Germline V gives CDR1 SGHVS, CDR2 FQNEAQ. CDR3 length: 15 residues. V was trimmed by 7 bases and J by 1 base, leaving 16 bases between them.

The chain uses TRBV7-9 and TRBJ1-1; D unclear. The CDR3 runs 15 residues. Germline loops: CDR1 SEHNR, CDR2 FQNEAQ (reference sequence). V gave up 5 bases and J gave up 1 base, with 14 bases separating them. The CDR3 coding sequence is TGTGCCAGCAGCCAAAGAGGGAGCTCGAACACTGAAGCTTTCTTT. The encoded protein is CASSQRGSSNTEAFF. The whole variable domain, remainder taken from reference TRBV7-9 and TRBJ1-1, is DTGVSQNPRHKITKRGQNVTFRCDPISEHNRLYWYRQTLGQGPEFLTYFQNEAQLEKSRLLSDRFSAERPKGSFSTLEIQRTEQGDSAMYLCASSQRGSSNTEAFFGQGTRLTVV.

The chain joins TRBV6-5 to TRBJ2-1, with TRBD2 identical over 12 bases. The CDR3 extends over 15 amino acids. Germline assignment: CDR1 MNHEY and CDR2 SVGAGI. Trimming removed 4 bases from V and 3 bases from J; junction bases left unmatched: 1. The CDR3 DNA reads as TGTGCCAGCAGTTCTAGCGGGGGGGACTACAATGAGCAGTTCTTC. Amino acid sequence: CASSSSGGDYNEQFF.

The V call is TRBV2, the J call TRBJ2-3, with TRBD2 identical over 15 bases. CDR1 SNHLY and CDR2 FYNNEI come from the germline V gene. This CDR3 has 16 amino acids. V shed 6 bases, J shed 9 bases, and the junction held 10 bases outside the gene matches. The CDR3 reads CASSWTSGGAKNTQYF. CDR3 sequence (DNA): TGTGCCAGCAGCTGGACTAGCGGGGGGGCAAAAAACACGCAGTATTTT.

This sequence joins TRBV7-9 and TRBJ1-1, with D perhaps TRBD1 (5 bases). The V gene's germline CDR1 is SEHNR and CDR2 FQNEAQ (reference sequence). With 1 base removed from V and 5 bases from J, the gap between germline ends came to 11 bases. The CDR3 contains 14 residues. CDR3 coding DNA: TGTGCCAGCAGCTTAGGGTTCGGGGGGACTGAAGCTTTCTTT. This gives the protein CASSLGFGGTEAFF.

The CDR3, as DNA: TGTGCCAGCAGTTTAGAATCTAGCGGGAGCTCCTACAATGAGCAGTTCTTC. Residues: CASSLESSGSSYNEQFF. The rearrangement links TRBV27 to TRBJ2-1; 10 bases map to TRBD2. Per the germline V gene, CDR1 is MNHEY and CDR2 is SMNVEV (reference sequence). J gave up 0 bases and V 2 bases, and 4 bases lay outside the gene matches. The CDR3 is 17 amino acids.